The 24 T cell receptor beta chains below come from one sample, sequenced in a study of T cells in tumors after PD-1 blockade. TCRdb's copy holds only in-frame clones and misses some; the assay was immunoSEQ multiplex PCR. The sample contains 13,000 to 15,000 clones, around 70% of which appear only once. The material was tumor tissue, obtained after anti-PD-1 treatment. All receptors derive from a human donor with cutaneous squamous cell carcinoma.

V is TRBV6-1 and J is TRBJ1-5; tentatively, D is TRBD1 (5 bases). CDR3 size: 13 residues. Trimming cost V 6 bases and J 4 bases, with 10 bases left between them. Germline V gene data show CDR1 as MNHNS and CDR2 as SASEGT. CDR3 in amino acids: CASSPTENQPQHF. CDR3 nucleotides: TGTGCCAGCAGCCCGACAGAGAATCAGCCCCAGCATTTT.

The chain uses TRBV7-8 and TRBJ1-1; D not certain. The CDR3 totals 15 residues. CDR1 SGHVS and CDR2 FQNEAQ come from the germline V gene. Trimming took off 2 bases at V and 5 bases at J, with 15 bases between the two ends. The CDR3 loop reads CASSLSVRARTEAFF. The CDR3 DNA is TGTGCCAGCAGCTTAAGTGTTCGTGCGAGAACTGAAGCTTTCTTT.

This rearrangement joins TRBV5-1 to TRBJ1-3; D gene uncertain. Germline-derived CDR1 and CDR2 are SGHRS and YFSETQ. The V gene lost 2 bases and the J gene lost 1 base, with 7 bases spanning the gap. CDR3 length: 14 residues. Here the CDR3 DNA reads TGCGCCAGCAGCTTAGACACTTCTGGAAACACCATATATTTT. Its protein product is CASSLDTSGNTIYF.

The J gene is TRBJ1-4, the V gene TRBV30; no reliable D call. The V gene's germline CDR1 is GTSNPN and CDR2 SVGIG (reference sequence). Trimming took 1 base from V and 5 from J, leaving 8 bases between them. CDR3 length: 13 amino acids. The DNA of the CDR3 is TGTGCCTGGAGTGAACAGCTGAATGAAAAACTGTTTTTT. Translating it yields CAWSEQLNEKLFF. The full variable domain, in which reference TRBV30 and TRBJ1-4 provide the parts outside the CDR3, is SQTIHQWPATLVQPVGSPLSLECTVEGTSNPNLYWYRQAAGRGLQLLFYSVGIGQISSEVPQNLSASRPQDRQFILSSKKLLLSDSGFYLCAWSEQLNEKLFFGSGTQLSVL.

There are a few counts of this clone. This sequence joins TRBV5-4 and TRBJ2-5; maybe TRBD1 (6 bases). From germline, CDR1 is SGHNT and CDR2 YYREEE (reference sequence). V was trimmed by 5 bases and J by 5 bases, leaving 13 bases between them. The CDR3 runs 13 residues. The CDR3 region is CASREQGTETQYF. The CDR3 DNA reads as TGTGCCAGCAGGGAACAGGGTACGGAGACCCAGTACTTC.

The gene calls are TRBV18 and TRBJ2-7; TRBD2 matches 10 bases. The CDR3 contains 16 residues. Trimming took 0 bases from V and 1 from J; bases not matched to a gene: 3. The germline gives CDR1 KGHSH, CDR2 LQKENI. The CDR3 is CASSPPSGGISYEQYF. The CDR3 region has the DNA TGTGCCAGCTCACCACCTAGCGGGGGGATATCCTACGAGCAGTACTTC. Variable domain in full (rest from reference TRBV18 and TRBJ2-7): NAGVMQNPRHLVRRRGQEARLRCSPMKGHSHVYWYRQLPEEGLKFMVYLQKENIIDESGMPKERFSAEFPKEGPSILRIQQVVRGDSAAYFCASSPPSGGISYEQYFGPGTRLTVT.

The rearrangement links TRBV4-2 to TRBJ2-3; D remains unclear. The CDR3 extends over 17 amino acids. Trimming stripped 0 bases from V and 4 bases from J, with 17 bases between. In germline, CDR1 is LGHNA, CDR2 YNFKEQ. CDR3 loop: CASSQDRAARRADTQYF. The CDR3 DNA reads TGTGCCAGCAGCCAAGATAGGGCAGCTAGGCGTGCAGATACGCAGTATTTT.

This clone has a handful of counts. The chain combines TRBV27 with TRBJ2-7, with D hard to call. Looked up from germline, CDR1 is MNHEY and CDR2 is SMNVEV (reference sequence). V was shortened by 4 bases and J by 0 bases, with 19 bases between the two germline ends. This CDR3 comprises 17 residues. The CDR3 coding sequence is TGTGCCAGCAGTTCAGGCTATGGTCAATCAAGCTCCTACGAGCAGTACTTC. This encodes CASSSGYGQSSSYEQYF.

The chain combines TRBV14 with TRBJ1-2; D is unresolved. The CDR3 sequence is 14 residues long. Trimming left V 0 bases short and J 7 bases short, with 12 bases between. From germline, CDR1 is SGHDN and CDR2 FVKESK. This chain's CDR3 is CASSQDILRSGYTF. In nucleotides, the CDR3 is TGTGCCAGCAGCCAAGACATTCTAAGGTCTGGCTACACCTTC.

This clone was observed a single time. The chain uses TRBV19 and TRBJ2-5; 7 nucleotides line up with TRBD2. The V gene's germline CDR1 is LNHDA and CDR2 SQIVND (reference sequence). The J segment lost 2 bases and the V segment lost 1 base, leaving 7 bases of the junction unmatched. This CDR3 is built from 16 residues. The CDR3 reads CASSIARGGVQETQYF. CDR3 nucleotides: TGTGCCAGTAGTATAGCGCGCGGGGGAGTACAAGAGACCCAGTACTTC. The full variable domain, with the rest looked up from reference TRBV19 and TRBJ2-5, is DGGITQSPKYLFRKEGQNVTLSCEQNLNHDAMYWYRQDPGQGLRLIYYSQIVNDFQKGDIAEGYSVSREKKESFPLTVTSAQKNPTAFYLCASSIARGGVQETQYFGPGTRLLVL.

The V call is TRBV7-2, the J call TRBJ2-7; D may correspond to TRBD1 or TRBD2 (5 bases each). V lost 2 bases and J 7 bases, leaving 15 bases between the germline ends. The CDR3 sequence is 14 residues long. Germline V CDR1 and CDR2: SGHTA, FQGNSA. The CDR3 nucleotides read TGTGCCAGCAGCTTAATCTCGGGACCCCTGGAGCAGTACTTC. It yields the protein CASSLISGPLEQYF. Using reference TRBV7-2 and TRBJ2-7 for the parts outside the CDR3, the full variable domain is GAGVSQSPSNKVTEKGKDVELRCDPISGHTALYWYRQSLGQGLEFLIYFQGNSAPDKSGLPSDRFSAERTGGSVSTLTIQRTQQEDSAVYLCASSLISGPLEQYFGPGTRLTVT.

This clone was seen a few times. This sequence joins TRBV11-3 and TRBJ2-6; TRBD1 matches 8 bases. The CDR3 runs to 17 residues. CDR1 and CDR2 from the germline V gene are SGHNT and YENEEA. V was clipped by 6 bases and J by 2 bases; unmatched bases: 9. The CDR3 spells CASRWTGTPPGANVLTF. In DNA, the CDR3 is TGTGCCAGCAGGTGGACAGGGACTCCTCCTGGGGCCAACGTCCTGACTTTC.

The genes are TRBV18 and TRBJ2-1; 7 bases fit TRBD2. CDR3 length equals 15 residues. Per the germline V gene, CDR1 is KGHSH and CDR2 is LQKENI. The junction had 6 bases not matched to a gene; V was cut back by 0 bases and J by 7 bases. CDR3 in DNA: TGTGCCAGCTCACCACCCAGCGGGGCCGGGAATGAGCAGTTCTTC. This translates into CASSPPSGAGNEQFF.

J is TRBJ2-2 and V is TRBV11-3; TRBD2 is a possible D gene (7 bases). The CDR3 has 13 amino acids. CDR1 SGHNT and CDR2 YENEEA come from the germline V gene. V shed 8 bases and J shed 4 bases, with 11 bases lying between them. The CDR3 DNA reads TGTGCCAGCCGGGGGGCAGGCACCGGGGAGCTGTTTTTT. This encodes CASRGAGTGELFF.

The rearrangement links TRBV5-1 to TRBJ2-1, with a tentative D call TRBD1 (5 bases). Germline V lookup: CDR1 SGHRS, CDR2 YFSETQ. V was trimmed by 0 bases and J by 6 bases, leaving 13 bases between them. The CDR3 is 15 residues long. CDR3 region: CASSLVAGQGNEQFF. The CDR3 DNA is TGCGCCAGCAGCTTGGTAGCAGGGCAAGGCAATGAGCAGTTCTTC. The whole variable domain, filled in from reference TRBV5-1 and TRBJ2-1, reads KAGVTQTPRYLIKTRGQQVTLSCSPISGHRSVSWYQQTPGQGLQFLFEYFSETQRNKGNFPGRFSGRQFSNSRSEMNVSTLELGDSALYLCASSLVAGQGNEQFFGPGTRLTVL.

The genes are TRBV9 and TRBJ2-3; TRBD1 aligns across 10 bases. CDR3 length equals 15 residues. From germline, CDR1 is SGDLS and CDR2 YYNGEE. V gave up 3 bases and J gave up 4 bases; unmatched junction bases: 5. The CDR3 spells CASSDPGQGPDTQYF. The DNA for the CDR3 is TGTGCCAGCAGCGACCCGGGACAGGGGCCAGATACGCAGTATTTT.

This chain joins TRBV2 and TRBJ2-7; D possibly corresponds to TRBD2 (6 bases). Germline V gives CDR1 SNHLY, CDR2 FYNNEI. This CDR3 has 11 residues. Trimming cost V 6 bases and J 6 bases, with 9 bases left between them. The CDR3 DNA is TGTGCCAGCAGGCGGGAATTCGAGCAGTACTTC. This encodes CASRREFEQYF.

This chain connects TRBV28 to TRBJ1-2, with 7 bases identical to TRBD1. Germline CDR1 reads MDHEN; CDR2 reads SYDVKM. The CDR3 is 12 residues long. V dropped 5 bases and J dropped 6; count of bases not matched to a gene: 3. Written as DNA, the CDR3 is TGTGCCAGCAGTCGCGGGACAGATGGCTACACCTTC. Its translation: CASSRGTDGYTF.

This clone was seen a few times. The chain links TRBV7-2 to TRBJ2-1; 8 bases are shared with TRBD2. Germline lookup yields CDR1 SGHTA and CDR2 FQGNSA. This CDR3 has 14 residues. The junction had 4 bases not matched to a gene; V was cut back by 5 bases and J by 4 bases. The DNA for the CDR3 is TGTGCCAGCAGCCGGACTAGCACTTACAATGAGCAGTTCTTC. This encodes CASSRTSTYNEQFF.

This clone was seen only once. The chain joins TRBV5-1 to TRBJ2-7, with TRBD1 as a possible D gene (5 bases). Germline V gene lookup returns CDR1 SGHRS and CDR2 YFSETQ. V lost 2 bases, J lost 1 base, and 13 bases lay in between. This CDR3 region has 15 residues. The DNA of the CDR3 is TGCGCCAGCAGCTTTCAGCCAGGGCGGTCCTACGAGCAGTACTTC. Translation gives CASSFQPGRSYEQYF.

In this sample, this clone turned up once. The CDR3 loop is CASSGGGPTREPGYNEQFF. The CDR3 DNA follows: TGTGCCAGCAGCGGTGGGGGTCCTACCCGGGAGCCGGGCTACAATGAGCAGTTCTTC. This chain connects TRBV9 to TRBJ2-1; the D gene is possibly TRBD2 (6 bases). Germline CDR1 and CDR2: SGDLS and YYNGEE. The CDR3 spans 19 residues. The V and J ends lost 3 bases and 3 bases respectively, with 25 bases between them.

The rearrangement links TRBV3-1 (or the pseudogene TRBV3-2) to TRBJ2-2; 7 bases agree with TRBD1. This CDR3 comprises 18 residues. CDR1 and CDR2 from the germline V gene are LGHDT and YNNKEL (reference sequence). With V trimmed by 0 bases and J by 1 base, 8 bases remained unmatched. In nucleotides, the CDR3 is TGTGCCAGCAGCCAAGATTTTAGGGGGCGGTTGAACACCGGGGAGCTGTTTTTT. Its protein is CASSQDFRGRLNTGELFF.

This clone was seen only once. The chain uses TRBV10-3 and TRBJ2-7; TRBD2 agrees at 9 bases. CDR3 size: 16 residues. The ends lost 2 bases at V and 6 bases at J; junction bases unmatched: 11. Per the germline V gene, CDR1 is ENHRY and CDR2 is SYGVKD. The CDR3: CAISEAGGGLSREQYF. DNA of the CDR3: TGTGCCATCAGTGAGGCGGGGGGGGGACTATCCCGCGAGCAGTACTTC.

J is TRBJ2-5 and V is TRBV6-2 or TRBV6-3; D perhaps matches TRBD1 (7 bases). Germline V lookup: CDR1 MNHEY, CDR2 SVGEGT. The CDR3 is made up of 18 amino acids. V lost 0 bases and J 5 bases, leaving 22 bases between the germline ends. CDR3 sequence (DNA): TGTGCCAGCAGTTACTCGAGCGGGTCAGGGGGAAGAGGGGAGACCCAGTACTTC. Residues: CASSYSSGSGGRGETQYF.